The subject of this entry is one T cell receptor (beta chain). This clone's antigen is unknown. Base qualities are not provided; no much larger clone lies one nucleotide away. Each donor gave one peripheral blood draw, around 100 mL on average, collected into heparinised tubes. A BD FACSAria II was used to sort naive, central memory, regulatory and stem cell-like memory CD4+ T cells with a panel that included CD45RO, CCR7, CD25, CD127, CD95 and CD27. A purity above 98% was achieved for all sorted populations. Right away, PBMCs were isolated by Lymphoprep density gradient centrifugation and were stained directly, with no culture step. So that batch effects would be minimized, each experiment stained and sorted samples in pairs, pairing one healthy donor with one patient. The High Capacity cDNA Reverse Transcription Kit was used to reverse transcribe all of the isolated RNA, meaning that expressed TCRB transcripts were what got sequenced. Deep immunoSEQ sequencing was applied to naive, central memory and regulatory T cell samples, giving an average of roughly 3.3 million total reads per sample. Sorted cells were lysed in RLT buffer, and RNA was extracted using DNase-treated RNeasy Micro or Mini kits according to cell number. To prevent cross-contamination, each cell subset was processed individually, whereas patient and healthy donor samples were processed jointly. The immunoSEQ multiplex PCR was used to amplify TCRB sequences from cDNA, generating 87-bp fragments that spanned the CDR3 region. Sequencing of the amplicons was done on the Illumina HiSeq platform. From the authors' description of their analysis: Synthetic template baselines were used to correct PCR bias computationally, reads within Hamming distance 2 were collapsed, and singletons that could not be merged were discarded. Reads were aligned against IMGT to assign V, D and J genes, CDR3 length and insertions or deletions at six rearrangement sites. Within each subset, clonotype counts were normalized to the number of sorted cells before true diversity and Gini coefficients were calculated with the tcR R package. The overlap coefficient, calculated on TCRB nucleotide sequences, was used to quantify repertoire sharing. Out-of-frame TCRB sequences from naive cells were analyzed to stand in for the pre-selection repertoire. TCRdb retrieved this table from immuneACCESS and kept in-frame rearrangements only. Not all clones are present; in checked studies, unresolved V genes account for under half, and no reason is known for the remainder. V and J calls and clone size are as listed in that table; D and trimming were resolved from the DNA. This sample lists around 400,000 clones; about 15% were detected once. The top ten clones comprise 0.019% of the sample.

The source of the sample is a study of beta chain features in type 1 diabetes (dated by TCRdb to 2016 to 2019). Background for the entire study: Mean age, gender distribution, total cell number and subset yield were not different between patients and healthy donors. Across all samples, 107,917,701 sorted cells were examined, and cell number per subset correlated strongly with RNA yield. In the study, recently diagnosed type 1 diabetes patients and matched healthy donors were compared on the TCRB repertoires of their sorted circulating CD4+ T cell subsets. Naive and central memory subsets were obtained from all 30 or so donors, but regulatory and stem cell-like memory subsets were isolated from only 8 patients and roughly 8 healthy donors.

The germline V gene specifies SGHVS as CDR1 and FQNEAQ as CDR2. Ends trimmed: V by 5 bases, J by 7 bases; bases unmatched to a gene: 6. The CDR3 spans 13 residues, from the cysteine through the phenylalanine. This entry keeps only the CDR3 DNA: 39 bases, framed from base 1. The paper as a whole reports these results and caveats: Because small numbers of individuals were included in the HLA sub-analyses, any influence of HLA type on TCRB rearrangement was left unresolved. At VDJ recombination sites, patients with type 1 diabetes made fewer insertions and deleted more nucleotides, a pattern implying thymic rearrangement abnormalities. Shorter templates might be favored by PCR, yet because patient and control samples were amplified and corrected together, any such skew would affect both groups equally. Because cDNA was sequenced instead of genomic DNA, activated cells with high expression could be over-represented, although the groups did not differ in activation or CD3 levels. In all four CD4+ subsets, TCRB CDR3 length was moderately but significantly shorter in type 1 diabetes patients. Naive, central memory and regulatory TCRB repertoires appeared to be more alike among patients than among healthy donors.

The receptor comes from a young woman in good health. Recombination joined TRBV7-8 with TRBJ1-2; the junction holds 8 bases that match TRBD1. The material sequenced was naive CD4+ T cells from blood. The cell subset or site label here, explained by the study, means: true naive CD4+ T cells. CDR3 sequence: CASSLDRGAGYTF. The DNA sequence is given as TGTGCCAGCAGCCTAGACAGGGGAGCTGGCTACACCTTC.